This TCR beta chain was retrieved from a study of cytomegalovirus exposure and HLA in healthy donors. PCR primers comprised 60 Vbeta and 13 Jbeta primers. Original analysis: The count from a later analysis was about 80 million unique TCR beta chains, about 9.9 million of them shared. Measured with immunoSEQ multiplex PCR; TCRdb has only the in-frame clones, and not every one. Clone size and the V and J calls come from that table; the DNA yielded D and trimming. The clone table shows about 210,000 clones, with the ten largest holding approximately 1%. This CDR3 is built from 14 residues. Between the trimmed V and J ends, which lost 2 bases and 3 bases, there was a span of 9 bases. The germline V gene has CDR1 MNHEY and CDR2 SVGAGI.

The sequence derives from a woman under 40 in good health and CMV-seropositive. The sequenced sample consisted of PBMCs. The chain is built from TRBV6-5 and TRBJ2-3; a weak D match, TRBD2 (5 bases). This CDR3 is CASSYRRNTDTQYF. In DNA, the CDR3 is TGTGCCAGCAGTTACAGGAGGAATACAGATACGCAGTATTTT.